The 19 T cell receptor beta chains in this list originate from one sample, sequenced in a study of T cells after yellow fever vaccination (dated by TCRdb to the late 2010s). The label giving this sample's treatment or condition can be read as: live attenuated yellow fever vaccine strain. Libraries were constructed by 5' RACE. Sequencing used an Illumina HiSeq 2500. TCRdb trimmed public reads at Q25 via fastp, called clones via MiXCR and kept in-frame beta chains. Each CDR3 protein gets just one entry, which takes the most common genes and DNA from the rows behind it. For this sample the table gives roughly 170,000 distinct CDR3 sequences, of which approximately 6.2% were detected only once. The ten largest clones take up roughly 3% of the sample. The sequencing used CD4+ T cells sorted from PBMCs, collected on the day of the first yellow fever vaccination. Source of these receptors: a man aged 18 to 29 who received the YFV17D yellow fever vaccine.

The chain employs TRBV20-1 and TRBJ2-4; D might be TRBD2 (6 bases). There are 15 residues in the CDR3. Deletions cut 0 bases from V and 0 bases from J, with 9 bases between. Germline V gene data show CDR1 as DFQATT and CDR2 as SNEGSKA (reference sequence). The CDR3 spells CSARDPAGAKNIQYF. CDR3 bases: TGCAGTGCTAGAGACCCAGCGGGAGCCAAAAACATTCAGTACTTC.

There are many counts of this clonotype. This chain joins TRBV20-1 and TRBJ2-7; possibly TRBD1 or TRBD2 for D (6 bases each). The CDR3 is 15 residues long. The V gene lost 3 bases and the J gene lost 0 bases, with 15 bases spanning the gap. CDR1 is DFQATT and CDR2 is SNEGSKA in the germline V gene (reference sequence). CDR3 in amino acids: CSASASGGGSYEQYF. As DNA, the CDR3 is TGCAGTGCTAGTGCTTCAGGAGGGGGCTCCTACGAGCAGTACTTC.

This chain connects TRBV5-1 to TRBJ2-6; 10 nucleotides agree with TRBD1. Germline V lookup: CDR1 SGHRS, CDR2 YFSETQ. With V trimmed by 1 base and J by 0 bases, 7 bases remained unmatched. CDR3 length: 19 residues. In DNA, the CDR3 is TGCGCCAGCAGCTTGCTCGGACAGGGGGGTAACTCTGGGGCCAACGTCCTGACTTTC. This sequence encodes CASSLLGQGGNSGANVLTF.

The sample holds a few counts of this clonotype. The junction and the germline gene differ at one end; a read error may be behind it. The chain has TRBV5-4 and TRBJ1-4; 7 bases line up with TRBD1. CDR3 length: 11 residues. Per germline, CDR1 SGHNT and CDR2 YYREEE (reference sequence). For the CDR3, the DNA is TGTGCCAGCAGCTTGGCGTCCGACAGGGTTTTT. Encoded protein: CASSLASDRVF.

The rearrangement uses TRBV6-1 and TRBJ1-3; 8 bases align to TRBD1. V was clipped by 7 bases and J by 3 bases; unmatched bases: 17. CDR1 and CDR2 from the germline V gene are MNHNS and SASEGT. CDR3 length: 18 amino acids. CDR3 in amino acids: CASTLSPDRVSLGNTIYF. The CDR3 DNA sequence: TGTGCCAGCACCCTCAGTCCGGACAGGGTATCTCTTGGAAACACCATATATTTT.

The chain uses TRBV3-1 and TRBJ2-2; TRBD2 is a possible D gene (7 bases). Germline V lookup: CDR1 LGHDT, CDR2 YNNKEL (reference sequence). The CDR3 is 16 residues long. V was clipped by 0 bases and J by 7 bases, with 15 bases between them. In DNA, the CDR3 is TGTGCCAGCAGCCAAGAGGGGGGACTACAGGGCGGGGAGCTGTTTTTT. Protein product: CASSQEGGLQGGELFF.

This clonotype was seen ten or more times. The chain links TRBV4-3 to TRBJ1-1, with D perhaps TRBD1 (5 bases). This CDR3 is built from 15 residues. Germline CDR1 reads LGHNA; CDR2 reads YSLEER. V dropped 0 bases and J dropped 4 bases, with 12 bases sitting between them. In nucleotides, the CDR3 is TGCGCCAGCAGCCAAGATCGGCACGGGGGCACTGAAGCTTTCTTT. Amino acids: CASSQDRHGGTEAFF.

CDR3: CSGQGEPYNEQFF. For the CDR3, the DNA is TGCAGTGGTCAGGGGGAACCATACAATGAGCAGTTCTTC. J is TRBJ2-1 and V is TRBV29-1; 7 nucleotides align to TRBD1. Germline V lookup: CDR1 SQVTM, CDR2 ANQGSEA. The CDR3 consists of 13 residues.

This clonotype was seen repeatedly, ten times or more. The rearrangement links TRBV9 to TRBJ2-3; the D is unclear. This CDR3 has 15 amino acids. Germline CDR1 SGDLS, CDR2 YYNGEE. Deletions cut 1 base from V and 2 bases from J, with 11 bases between. The CDR3 reads CASSVLGYNTDTQYF. DNA for the CDR3: TGTGCCAGCAGCGTACTGGGCTACAACACAGATACGCAGTATTTT.

In this sample, this clonotype turned up many times. This chain joins TRBV27 and TRBJ1-1; D possibly corresponds to TRBD1 (5 bases). Germline V gene data show CDR1 as MNHEY and CDR2 as SMNVEV (reference sequence). V gave up 3 bases and J gave up 3 bases, with 14 bases separating them. This CDR3 has 15 residues. The CDR3 is CASSFLGVGDTEAFF. The CDR3, as DNA: TGTGCCAGCAGTTTCTTGGGGGTTGGTGACACTGAAGCTTTCTTT.

This clonotype was picked up many times. The rearrangement uses TRBV24-1 and TRBJ2-3; D gene ambiguous. Germline V gene data show CDR1 as KGHDR and CDR2 as SFDVKD. Deletions cut 3 bases from V and 2 bases from J, with 5 bases between. The CDR3 is made up of 13 amino acids. The CDR3 region has the DNA TGTGCCACCAGTGATGGGAACACAGATACGCAGTATTTT. Its protein is CATSDGNTDTQYF.

V gene TRBV7-2 combines with J gene TRBJ2-4, with D perhaps matching TRBD2 (7 bases). Germline-derived CDR1 and CDR2 are SGHTA and FQGNSA. This CDR3 has 15 residues. The V gene lost 5 bases and the J gene lost 6 bases, with 17 bases spanning the gap. Written as DNA, the CDR3 is TGTGCCAGCAGCCCAAGGGGGGGGCTTGGAAACATTCAGTACTTC. Protein: CASSPRGGLGNIQYF.

This clonotype was seen ten or more times. The V call is TRBV20-1, the J call TRBJ2-1; no clear D gene. V lost 3 bases to trimming and J lost 1 base, with 10 bases between them. This CDR3 comprises 14 residues. Germline V gives CDR1 DFQATT, CDR2 SNEGSKA (reference sequence). CDR3: CSASQDISYNEQFF. Here the CDR3 DNA reads TGCAGTGCTAGCCAAGATATTTCCTACAATGAGCAGTTCTTC.

This clonotype has at least ten counts. The genes are TRBV2 and TRBJ2-3; D is possibly TRBD2 (5 bases). Germline-derived CDR1 and CDR2 are SNHLY and FYNNEI. With 8 bases removed from V and 9 bases from J, the gap between germline ends came to 12 bases. The CDR3 is made up of 11 amino acids. In nucleotides, the CDR3 is TGTGCCAGCGGCGGAGGAGGCACGCAGTATTTT. Translated: CASGGGGTQYF.

There are a few counts of this clonotype. The rearrangement uses TRBV7-9 and TRBJ2-1; possible D gene TRBD1, 6 bases. CDR1 and CDR2 from the germline V gene are SEHNR and FQNEAQ (reference sequence). V was pared by 1 base and J by 4 bases, with 8 bases between. This CDR3 contains 14 residues. CDR3 sequence reads: CASSLVQGYNEQFF. As DNA, the CDR3 is TGTGCCAGCAGCTTAGTACAGGGTTACAATGAGCAGTTCTTC.

At least ten counts were recorded for this clonotype. The rearrangement joins TRBV3-1 to TRBJ2-3; no clear D gene. V gave up 1 base and J gave up 2 bases, with 7 bases separating them. The CDR3 runs to 14 residues. The germline V gene has CDR1 LGHDT and CDR2 YNNKEL (reference sequence). Here the CDR3 reads CASSQVGFTDTQYF. Written as DNA, the CDR3 is TGTGCCAGCAGCCAAGTTGGGTTCACAGATACGCAGTATTTT.

This clonotype was seen only a few times. V gene TRBV12-3 or TRBV12-4 combines with J gene TRBJ1-6; D is uncertain. This CDR3 contains 14 residues. Trimming took off 6 bases at V and 6 bases at J, with 12 bases between the two ends. This chain's CDR3 is CASRRETRNSPLHF. CDR3 nucleotide sequence: TGTGCCAGCAGGAGAGAGACTCGTAATTCACCCCTCCACTTT.

At least ten counts were recorded for this clonotype. The V and J genes are TRBV18 and TRBJ2-1; 9 nucleotides align to TRBD2. The CDR3 loop spans 13 amino acids. CDR1 KGHSH and CDR2 LQKENI come from the germline V gene. V shed 6 bases, J shed 7 bases, and the junction held 4 bases outside the gene matches. This CDR3 reads CASSRGGLNEQFF. DNA of the CDR3: TGTGCCAGCTCGCGGGGGGGCCTAAATGAGCAGTTCTTC.

This clonotype appeared many times. This chain uses TRBV5-1 with TRBJ2-3; TRBD2 is a possible D gene (6 bases). The ends were cut back, 4 bases at V and 0 bases at J, with 9 bases in the middle. The CDR3 sequence is 14 residues long. Germline CDR1 is SGHRS and CDR2 is YFSETQ. Here the CDR3 reads CASSVGTSTDTQYF. The DNA for the CDR3 is TGCGCCAGCAGCGTTGGGACTAGCACAGATACGCAGTATTTT.